This TCR beta chain was obtained from a study of cytomegalovirus exposure and HLA in healthy donors. Overall study results and limits: Other equally common chains were less clonally expanded than HLA-associated TCR beta chains, a later analysis showed.

V lost 5 bases to trimming and J lost 3 bases, with 9 bases between them. The CDR3 sequence is 13 residues long. Per the germline V gene, CDR1 is SGHTA and CDR2 is FQGNSA. Primers for the PCR totalled 60 Vbeta and 13 Jbeta. Clones were read by immunoSEQ multiplex PCR, and TCRdb kept only the in-frame ones, dropping some. Among about 160,000 clones listed, about four fifths were seen once. On this clone itself: As yet, its antigen is unknown.

This TCR came from a man aged 45-65 years in good health and CMV-seropositive. This chain uses TRBV7-2 with TRBJ2-3, with D hard to call. Sequenced material: PBMCs. Here the CDR3 DNA reads TGTGCCAGCAGCCCCTGGCCTACAGATACGCAGTATTTT. Translating it yields CASSPWPTDTQYF.